This T cell receptor (beta chain) was profiled in a study of cytotoxic CD8 clonotypes in ibrutinib-treated CLL. Using immunoSEQ multiplex PCR, the repertoire was profiled, and TCRdb retains in-frame clones only, with some absent. The table has roughly 11,000 clones, about four fifths seen once. On this clone: Its target is unknown.

Study observations and caveats: Exceeding age-matched healthy donors, baseline clonality also tracked the counts of circulating CD8+ T cells. Higher clonality was seen at ibrutinib response and a return toward baseline at progression.

The sequencing here drew on PBMCs, taken at disease progression, from a patient treated with ibrutinib. This clonotype originated in a human donor with chronic lymphocytic leukemia.

CDR3 protein: CASSKGYAEQFF. The CDR3 DNA is TGTGCCAGCAGTAAGGGCTATGCTGAGCAGTTCTTC. This rearrangement joins TRBV9 to TRBJ2-1; D gene unclear. The V end was cut by 5 bases, the J end by 9 bases, with 12 bases between. The length of the CDR3 is 12 residues. Germline CDR1 SGDLS, CDR2 YYNGEE.